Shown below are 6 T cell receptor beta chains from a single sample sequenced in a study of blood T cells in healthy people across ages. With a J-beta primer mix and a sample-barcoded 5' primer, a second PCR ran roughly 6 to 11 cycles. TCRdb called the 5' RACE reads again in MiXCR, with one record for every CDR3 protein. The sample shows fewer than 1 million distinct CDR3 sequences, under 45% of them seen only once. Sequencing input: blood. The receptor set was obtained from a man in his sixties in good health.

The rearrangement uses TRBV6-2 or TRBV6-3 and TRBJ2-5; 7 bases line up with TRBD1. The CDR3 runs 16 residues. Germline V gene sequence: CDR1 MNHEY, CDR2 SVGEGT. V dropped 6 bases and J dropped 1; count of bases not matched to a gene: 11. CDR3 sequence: CASSSKGQRFQETQYF. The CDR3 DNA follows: TGTGCCAGCAGCTCCAAGGGACAGCGCTTCCAAGAGACCCAGTACTTC.

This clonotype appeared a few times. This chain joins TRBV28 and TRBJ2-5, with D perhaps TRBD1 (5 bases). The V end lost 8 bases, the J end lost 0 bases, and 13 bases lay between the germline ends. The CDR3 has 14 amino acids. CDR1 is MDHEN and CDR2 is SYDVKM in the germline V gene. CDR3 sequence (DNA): TGTGCCAGCGGGTCGACAGCGAACCAAGAGACCCAGTACTTC. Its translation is CASGSTANQETQYF.

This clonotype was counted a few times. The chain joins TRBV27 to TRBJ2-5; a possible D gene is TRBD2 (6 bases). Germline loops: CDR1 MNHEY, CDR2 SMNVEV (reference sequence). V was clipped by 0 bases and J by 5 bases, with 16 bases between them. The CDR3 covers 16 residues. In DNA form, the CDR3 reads TGTGCCAGCAGTTTATCACCAGGAGGGAGAGGGGAGACCCAGTACTTC. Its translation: CASSLSPGGRGETQYF.

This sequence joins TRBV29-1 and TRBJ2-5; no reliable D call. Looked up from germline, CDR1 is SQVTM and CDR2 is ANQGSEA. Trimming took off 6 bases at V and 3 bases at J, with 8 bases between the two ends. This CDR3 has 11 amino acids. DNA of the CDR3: TGCAGCGTCCCTAGGAAAGAGACCCAGTACTTC. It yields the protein CSVPRKETQYF.

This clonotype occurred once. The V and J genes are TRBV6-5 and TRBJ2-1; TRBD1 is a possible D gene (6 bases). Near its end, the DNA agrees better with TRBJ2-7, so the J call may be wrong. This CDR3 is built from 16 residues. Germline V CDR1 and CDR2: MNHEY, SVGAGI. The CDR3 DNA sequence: TGTGCCAGCAGCCTCCGGGACACCTTCTCCTACAATGAGCAGTACTTC. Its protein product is CASSLRDTFSYNEQYF.

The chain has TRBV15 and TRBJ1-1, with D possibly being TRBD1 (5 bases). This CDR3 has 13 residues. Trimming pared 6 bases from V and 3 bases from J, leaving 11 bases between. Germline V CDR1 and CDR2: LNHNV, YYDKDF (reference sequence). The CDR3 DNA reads TGTGCCACCAGTTGGGGGAGGGACACTGAAGCTTTCTTT. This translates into CATSWGRDTEAFF.